The 14 T cell receptor beta chains in this list originate from one sample, sequenced in a study of T cell repertoires in cytomegalovirus infection. A single record per CDR3 protein comes from TCRdb applying MiXCR to the reads. The repertoire has 480,000 or so distinct CDR3 sequences, about 10% of them found once; the top ten carry roughly a tenth. Specimen: PBMCs. The receptor source for this set is a human donor in good health (CMV status not recorded). Some clones in this sample may be carry-over from other donors' samples.

This clonotype was seen many times. Here the CDR3 DNA reads TGTGCCACCATCGGGACTAGCGGGATGGGGTCCTCCTACGAGCAGTACTTC. As protein: CATIGTSGMGSSYEQYF. The chain joins TRBV28 to TRBJ2-7; 13 bases are a match to TRBD2. V gave up 10 bases and J gave up 0 bases; unmatched junction bases: 12. The CDR3 has 17 amino acids. The germline gives CDR1 MDHEN, CDR2 SYDVKM.

This clonotype was counted many times. J is TRBJ1-5 and V is TRBV20-1, with D perhaps TRBD1 (6 bases). Germline V gene sequence: CDR1 DFQATT, CDR2 SNEGSKA (reference sequence). The V and J ends lost 6 bases and 3 bases respectively, with 12 bases between them. This CDR3 is built from 13 residues. CDR3 sequence: CSAGGGFNQPQHF. The CDR3 nucleotides are TGCAGTGCGGGAGGGGGTTTCAATCAGCCCCAGCATTTT.

For this clonotype: A read error may produce the germline difference seen at one junction end. V gene TRBV5-1 combines with J gene TRBJ2-7; TRBD2 agrees at 14 bases. There are 14 residues in the CDR3. Germline V gene lookup returns CDR1 SGHRS and CDR2 YFSETQ. Written as DNA, the CDR3 is TGCGCCGGCAGCACCGGACTAGCGGGAGGCGAGCAGTACTTC. Translation: CAGSTGLAGGEQYF. The full variable domain, in which reference TRBV5-1 and TRBJ2-7 provide the parts outside the CDR3, is KAGVTQTPRYLIKTRGQQVTLSCSPISGHRSVSWYQQTPGQGLQFLFEYFSETQRNKGNFPGRFSGRQFSNSRSEMNVSTLELGDSALYLCAGSTGLAGGEQYFGPGTRLTVT.

This clonotype was seen a few times. The CDR3 DNA reads as TGCAGCGTTGCCGGGACAGGGAAGAACACTGAAGCTTTCTTT. Its translation: CSVAGTGKNTEAFF. The J gene is TRBJ1-1, the V gene TRBV29-1; TRBD1 agrees at 9 bases. The CDR3 is 14 residues long. Germline values: CDR1 SQVTM, CDR2 ANQGSEA. V shed 4 bases, J shed 1 base, and the junction held 4 bases outside the gene matches.

This clonotype was observed many times. The DNA of the CDR3 is TGTGCCAGCAGTGGACTAGCGGGGGGCACCGGGGAGCTGTTTTTT. Protein: CASSGLAGGTGELFF. This chain joins TRBV7-3 and TRBJ2-2, with TRBD2 matching 14 bases. J lost 4 bases, V lost 6 bases, and 1 base had no gene match. The CDR3 sequence is 15 residues long. CDR1 is SGHTA, CDR2 FQGTGA, per germline.

This clonotype came up many times. This chain links TRBV25-1 with TRBJ1-2; a weak D match, TRBD1 (6 bases). Germline values: CDR1 MGHDK, CDR2 SYGVNS. This CDR3 has 16 amino acids. Trimming took off 0 bases at V and 5 bases at J, with 16 bases between the two ends. The DNA for the CDR3 is TGTGCCAGCAGTGAATATAGGGCAGGGGATGGATATGGCTACACCTTC. It codes for CASSEYRAGDGYGYTF.

This clonotype was recorded once. The gene calls are TRBV6-6 and TRBJ1-5; D may be TRBD1 (5 bases). The CDR3 is 14 residues long. The germline V and J ends were trimmed by 5 bases and 2 bases, with 10 bases remaining between them. CDR1 MNHNY and CDR2 SVGAGI come from the germline V gene (reference sequence). The CDR3 region has the DNA TGTGCCAGCAGTGAGACAGAGGGCAATCAGCCCCAGCATTTT. Translating it yields CASSETEGNQPQHF.

The J gene is TRBJ2-2, the V gene TRBV20-1, with 8 bases lining up with TRBD1. J lost 5 bases, V lost 3 bases, and 8 bases had no gene match. CDR3 length equals 15 residues. Germline CDR1 reads DFQATT; CDR2 reads SNEGSKA (reference sequence). CDR3 nucleotide sequence: TGCAGTGCTAGTCCCAGGACAGGGAGGACCGGGGAGCTGTTTTTT. It yields the protein CSASPRTGRTGELFF.

This clonotype occurred many times. V usage is TRBV28 and J usage is TRBJ2-5; 15 nucleotides agree with TRBD2. The V and J ends lost 6 bases and 11 bases, in that order; junction bases with no gene match: 10. There are 15 residues in the CDR3. The germline V gene encodes CDR1 MDHEN and CDR2 SYDVKM. CDR3 loop: CASSTQGTSGRSQYF. CDR3 sequence (DNA): TGTGCCAGCAGCACCCAAGGGACTAGCGGGAGGTCTCAGTACTTC.

This clonotype occurred a few times. The chain is built from TRBV29-1 and TRBJ1-1; D not certain. Germline CDR1 SQVTM, CDR2 ANQGSEA. The CDR3 runs 13 residues. V was pared by 5 bases and J by 0 bases, with 10 bases between. In nucleotides, the CDR3 is TGCAGCGTTAATGAGAATTTGAACACTGAAGCTTTCTTT. It encodes CSVNENLNTEAFF.

Remarks on this clonotype: A much larger clone is a single base away; this may be a read error. V is TRBV28 and J is TRBJ1-6, with D uncertain. Trimming left V 5 bases short and J 9 bases short, with 11 bases between. Looked up from germline, CDR1 is MDHEN and CDR2 is SYDVKM. There are 13 residues in the CDR3. CDR3 loop: CASSGGLSSPLHF. The CDR3 nucleotides are TGTGCCAGCAGTGGCGGACTTAGTTCACCCCTCCACTTT.

Many counts were recorded for this clonotype. This chain uses TRBV7-8 with TRBJ2-7; D ambiguous. The V end lost 5 bases, the J end lost 5 bases, and 7 bases lay between the germline ends. Germline CDR1 SGHVS, CDR2 FQNEAQ. The CDR3 runs to 11 residues. The CDR3 loop is CASSMQDEQYF. The CDR3 region has the DNA TGTGCCAGCAGCATGCAGGACGAGCAGTACTTC. Variable domain in full (rest from reference TRBV7-8 and TRBJ2-7): GAGVSQSPRYKVAKRGQDVALRCDPISGHVSLFWYQQALGQGPEFLTYFQNEAQLDKSGLPSDRFFAERPEGSVSTLKIQRTQQEDSAVYLCASSMQDEQYFGPGTRLTVT.

This clonotype was seen repeatedly, ten times or more. The chain is built from TRBV7-2 and TRBJ2-3; the match to TRBD2 covers 13 bases. J lost 3 bases, V lost 3 bases, and 6 bases had no gene match. Germline V CDR1 and CDR2: SGHTA, FQGNSA. CDR3 size: 17 residues. DNA of the CDR3: TGTGCCAGCAGCTTCAGGGGGACTAGCGGGACGACAGATACGCAGTATTTT. Amino acids: CASSFRGTSGTTDTQYF.

The J gene is TRBJ2-2, the V gene TRBV5-4; D ambiguous. V gave up 2 bases and J gave up 7 bases, with 12 bases separating them. Germline-derived CDR1 and CDR2 are SGHNT and YYREEE (reference sequence). This CDR3 has 14 residues. The CDR3 sequence is CASSFTQVNGELFF. The DNA of the CDR3 is TGTGCCAGCAGCTTCACCCAGGTCAACGGGGAGCTGTTTTTT.